Following are 15 T cell receptor beta chains from one sample sequenced in a study of identifying expanded T cells in peripheral blood (dated by TCRdb to between 2018 and 2021). Library prep was done by the immunoSEQ multiplex PCR assay. As stored in TCRdb, this immuneACCESS dataset retains in-frame rearrangements with V and J assigned. A fraction of the clones does not appear; measured against another copy, unresolved V genes explain less than half of the discrepancy, and the remainder lacks a known reason. Counted in this sample were some 95,000 clones; 88% of them appeared once. Together, the top ten hold under 6.5% of the sample. Input material: blood. The receptors originated from a person between 18 and 70 years old in good health.

In this sample, this clone turned up once. The rearrangement uses TRBV2 and TRBJ1-2; 7 bases fit TRBD1. J lost 1 base, V lost 5 bases, and 7 bases had no gene match. Germline values: CDR1 SNHLY, CDR2 FYNNEI. CDR3 length: 15 residues. The CDR3 nucleotides read TGTGCCAGCAGTTACCGGGACAGCTTTAACTATGGCTACACCTTC. Its protein is CASSYRDSFNYGYTF.

The chain employs TRBV21-1 and TRBJ2-1; no DNA check was done on the table's D call, TRBD2. TRBV21-1 is a recognized pseudogene. The CDR3 length is 13 residues. The CDR3 sequence is CASSKGAYNEQFF. The DNA for the CDR3 is TGTGCCAGCAGCAAAGGAGCCTACAATGAGCAGTTCTTC.

The chain is built from TRBV11-3 and TRBJ2-2; 8 bases line up with TRBD2. The CDR3 length is 18 residues. V lost 8 bases, J lost 6 bases, and 20 bases stayed unmatched. Germline CDR1 SGHNT, CDR2 YENEEA. The CDR3 bases are TGTGCCAGCCGGCTGGACGCTCGTGGCGGGAGGTCGTCCGGGGAGCTGTTTTTT. Translated, it gives CASRLDARGGRSSGELFF.

This rearrangement joins TRBV7-9 to TRBJ1-4; D is unresolved. The V and J ends lost 4 bases and 6 bases respectively, with 15 bases between them. From germline, CDR1 is SEHNR and CDR2 FQNEAQ (reference sequence). The CDR3 has 15 amino acids. Here the CDR3 reads CASSSLSPGDEKLFF. CDR3 nucleotide sequence: TGTGCCAGCAGCTCCCTCTCGCCTGGTGATGAAAAACTGTTTTTT.

The sample holds one count of this clone. This chain links TRBV6-1 with TRBJ1-4; perhaps TRBD1 as D (6 bases). This CDR3 is 14 amino acids long. Trimming took off 10 bases at V and 7 bases at J, with 19 bases between the two ends. The germline gives CDR1 MNHNS, CDR2 SASEGT. The CDR3 loop is CATCLRGGGEKLFF. DNA for the CDR3: TGTGCCACCTGCCTCAGGGGAGGAGGTGAAAAACTGTTTTTT.

The gene calls are TRBV25-1 and TRBJ1-1; D might be TRBD1 (5 bases). Germline-derived CDR1 and CDR2 are MGHDK and SYGVNS. This CDR3 has 15 residues. Trimming cost V 2 bases and J 4 bases, with 14 bases left between them. The CDR3 loop reads CASSERGGGSTEAFF. The CDR3 DNA sequence: TGTGCCAGCAGTGAAAGGGGCGGGGGGTCCACTGAAGCTTTCTTT.

This rearrangement joins TRBV6-1 to TRBJ1-2; D uncertain. There are 9 residues in the CDR3. Trimming shortened V by 7 bases and J by 7 bases, and 4 bases separated the two germline ends. Germline V CDR1 and CDR2: MNHNS, SASEGT. DNA of the CDR3: TGTGCCAGCACCCCTGGCTACACCTTC. This sequence encodes CASTPGYTF.

DNA of the CDR3: TGTGCCACCAGCAGCGATACTCTCACGAGAGATACGCAGTATTTT. As protein: CATSSDTLTRDTQYF. This chain uses TRBV15 with TRBJ2-3; the D is unclear. V lost 3 bases to trimming and J lost 5 bases, with 15 bases between them. This CDR3 comprises 15 residues. CDR1 is LNHNV and CDR2 is YYDKDF in the germline V gene (reference sequence). The variable domain in full, with the rest retrieved from reference TRBV15 and TRBJ2-3, is DAMVIQNPRYQVTQFGKPVTLSCSQTLNHNVMYWYQQKSSQAPKLLFHYYDKDFNNEADTPDNFQSRRPNTSFCFLDIRSPGLGDTAMYLCATSSDTLTRDTQYFGPGTRLTVL.

This chain connects TRBV6-1 to TRBJ2-7; no clear D. V was trimmed by 7 bases and J by 6 bases, leaving 16 bases between them. Looked up from germline, CDR1 is MNHNS and CDR2 is SASEGT. The CDR3 loop spans 13 amino acids. The CDR3 DNA sequence: TGTGCCAGCATGAACGCGGCATTATCCGAGCAGTACTTC. Translated: CASMNAALSEQYF.

The rearrangement links TRBV21-1 to TRBJ1-2. TRBV21-1 is assigned pseudogene status. The CDR3 sequence is 16 residues long. CDR3 bases: TGTGCCAGCAGCAAACCAGATGGGGGGCCTAACTATGGCTACACCTTC. This gives the protein CASSKPDGGPNYGYTF.

V usage is TRBV9 and J usage is TRBJ1-4, with TRBD1 identical over 8 bases. The CDR3 sequence is 15 residues long. Losses at the gene ends were 1 base for V and 3 bases for J; bases not matched to a gene: 2. Germline CDR1 and CDR2: SGDLS and YYNGEE. This CDR3 reads CASSVTQGANEKLFF. In DNA, the CDR3 is TGTGCCAGCAGCGTAACACAGGGGGCTAATGAAAAACTGTTTTTT.

This sequence joins TRBV6-1 and TRBJ1-1; 8 nucleotides match TRBD1. There are 15 residues in the CDR3. The V and J ends lost 5 bases and 0 bases, in that order; junction bases with no gene match: 5. From germline, CDR1 is MNHNS and CDR2 SASEGT. CDR3 loop: CASSRETGVNTEAFF. CDR3 bases: TGTGCCAGCAGTAGAGAGACAGGGGTGAACACTGAAGCTTTCTTT.

The J gene is TRBJ1-1, the V gene TRBV19; a weak D match, TRBD1 (6 bases). Trimming cost V 3 bases and J 1 base, with 9 bases left between them. The germline V gene has CDR1 LNHDA and CDR2 SQIVND (reference sequence). CDR3 size: 14 residues. CDR3 sequence (DNA): TGTGCCAGTAGTATCGGAGGGGGGAACACTGAAGCTTTCTTT. Translating gives CASSIGGGNTEAFF.

The rearrangement joins TRBV29-1 to TRBJ1-4; D remains unclear. CDR1 SQVTM and CDR2 ANQGSEA come from the germline V gene. Deletions cut 6 bases from V and 0 bases from J, with 5 bases between. The CDR3 runs to 12 residues. CDR3: CSVAATNEKLFF. The DNA for the CDR3 is TGCAGCGTAGCCGCAACTAATGAAAAACTGTTTTTT. Based on the CDR3 plus reference TRBV29-1 and TRBJ1-4, the full variable domain is SAVISQKPSRDICQRGTSLTIQCQVDSQVTMMFWYRQQPGQSLTLIATANQGSEATYESGFVIDKFPISRPNLTFSTLTVSNMSPEDSSIYLCSVAATNEKLFFGSGTQLSVL.

The chain has TRBV5-1 and TRBJ1-1, with D unresolved. The CDR3 extends over 17 amino acids. Germline V gene lookup returns CDR1 SGHRS and CDR2 YFSETQ. V was clipped by 4 bases and J by 4 bases, with 23 bases between them. This CDR3 is CASSPGRLDKESTEAFF. The CDR3 DNA reads TGCGCCAGCAGCCCCGGCAGGCTAGATAAGGAAAGCACTGAAGCTTTCTTT.